Listed below are T cell receptor beta chains from one sample, sequenced in a study of cytomegalovirus exposure and HLA in healthy donors. TCRdb's table, derived via immunoSEQ multiplex PCR, lists solely in-frame clones and lacks some. The data show about 170,000 clones, about four fifths seen once. Sequenced material: PBMCs. Receptors originate from a male donor in good health and CMV-seronegative. The CDR3 runs from the conserved cysteine through the conserved F or W. Each record gives: clone size, D gene, J gene, V gene, CDR3 DNA, CDR3 protein. The D gene is left open where the match is weak. The listing skips clone size in some rows; elsewhere it reads once, few, many or a size class.

size: -; D: -; J: TRBJ1-6; V: TRBV5-1; DNA: TGCGCCAGCAGCGAAGGGACACAAAATAATTCACCCCTCCACTTT; CDR3: CASSEGTQNNSPLHF
size: few; D: -; J: TRBJ1-4; V: TRBV7-9; DNA: TGTGCCAGCAGCTTAGGACAGACTAGTAGCGCAACTAATGAAAAACTGTTTTTT; CDR3: CASSLGQTSSATNEKLFF
size: -; D: -; J: TRBJ2-1; V: TRBV5-4; DNA: TGTGCCAGCAGCTGGGACCCCGGGACACAGCAGTTCTTC; CDR3: CASSWDPGTQQFF
size: -; D: TRBD2; J: TRBJ2-1; V: TRBV7-3; DNA: TGTGCCAGCAGCTTATCGCGCGGGAGTTATGAGCAGTTCTTC; CDR3: CASSLSRGSYEQFF
size: -; D: -; J: TRBJ1-5; V: TRBV2; DNA: TGTGCCAGCAGTGCGGGGGTTGGCAATCAGCCCCAGCATTTT; CDR3: CASSAGVGNQPQHF
size: -; D: -; J: TRBJ2-1; V: TRBV9; DNA: TGTGCCAGCAGCGTAGCGTCGACAGGAACGAATGAGCAGTTCTTC; CDR3: CASSVASTGTNEQFF
size: -; D: TRBD2; J: TRBJ2-5; V: TRBV4-3; DNA: TGCGCCAGCAGCCAAGGACTAGCGGGAGCGGGGGAGACCCAGTACTTC; CDR3: CASSQGLAGAGETQYF
size: few; D: TRBD1; J: TRBJ2-1; V: TRBV4-2; DNA: TGTGCCAGCAGCCAAGGGGACAGCAATGAGCAGTTCTTC; CDR3: CASSQGDSNEQFF
size: -; D: TRBD2; J: TRBJ2-7; V: TRBV30; DNA: TGTGCCTGGGGGACTAGCGGGGTCTACGAGCAGTACTTC; CDR3: CAWGTSGVYEQYF
size: -; D: TRBD1; J: TRBJ1-5; V: TRBV19; DNA: TGTGCCAGTAGGACGACAGGGGGCGGCAATCAGCCCCAGCATTTT; CDR3: CASRTTGGGNQPQHF
size: -; D: -; J: TRBJ2-2; V: TRBV7-6; DNA: TGTGCCAGCAGACAGGGTTCGAACACCGGGGAGCTGTTTTTT; CDR3: CASRQGSNTGELFF
size: -; D: TRBD1; J: TRBJ1-6; V: TRBV28; DNA: TGTGCCACCAACCGGGACAGGGGCCTGGAGTCCCTCCACTTT; CDR3: CATNRDRGLESLHF
size: -; D: -; J: TRBJ2-5; V: TRBV15; DNA: TGTGCCACCAGCAGAGATAAAGAGGCTGGGGAGCAGTACTTC; CDR3: CATSRDKEAGEQYF
size: -; D: -; J: TRBJ1-1; V: TRBV6-5; DNA: TGTGCCAGCAGCAACCCGTCTGGGAGCGGTACTGAAGCTTTCTTT; CDR3: CASSNPSGSGTEAFF
size: -; D: -; J: TRBJ1-3; V: TRBV9; DNA: TGTGCCAGCAGCTCCCTGGGAGGGTCTGGAAACACCATATATTTT; CDR3: CASSSLGGSGNTIYF
size: -; D: -; J: TRBJ1-3; V: TRBV28; DNA: TGTGCCAGCAGTCCACCGGGACAAGGAAACACCATATATTTT; CDR3: CASSPPGQGNTIYF
size: once; D: TRBD1; J: TRBJ2-5; V: TRBV5-1; DNA: TGCGCCAGCAGTTGGGACAGGGGGACCCAGTACTTC; CDR3: CASSWDRGTQYF
size: once; D: -; J: TRBJ2-7; V: TRBV7-2; DNA: TGTGCCAGCAGCCCCGGACAGAACTACGAGCAGTACTTC; CDR3: CASSPGQNYEQYF
size: -; D: -; J: TRBJ2-7; V: TRBV4-1; DNA: TGCGCCAGCAGCCAAGTGGCCGACTCCTACGAGCAGTACTTC; CDR3: CASSQVADSYEQYF
size: -; D: -; J: TRBJ2-7; V: TRBV28; DNA: TGTGCCAGCAGCCCGACCCGACAGGATTTCTCCTACGAGCAGTACTTC; CDR3: CASSPTRQDFSYEQYF
size: -; D: TRBD2; J: TRBJ2-3; V: TRBV7-2; DNA: TGTGCCAGCAGCTCGAAAATTAGCGGGACCTACACAGATACGCAGTATTTT; CDR3: CASSSKISGTYTDTQYF
size: -; D: -; J: TRBJ2-3; V: TRBV9; DNA: TGTGCCAGCAGCGTATACGAAGGGGCAGATCAGGATACGCAGTATTTT; CDR3: CASSVYEGADQDTQYF
size: -; D: TRBD1; J: TRBJ2-7; V: TRBV4-1; DNA: TGCGCCAGCAGCTCTACGGACAGGGGGTCCTACGAGCAGTACTTC; CDR3: CASSSTDRGSYEQYF
size: -; D: TRBD1; J: TRBJ2-7; V: TRBV10-3; DNA: TGTGCCATCAGTTCGGGACAGGGTTCCTACGAGCAGTACTTC; CDR3: CAISSGQGSYEQYF
size: once; D: TRBD2; J: TRBJ2-1; V: TRBV7-6; DNA: TGTGCCAGCAGCTTAGAACTAGCGGGGGTGAATGAGCAGTTCTTC; CDR3: CASSLELAGVNEQFF
size: -; D: -; J: TRBJ1-6; V: TRBV28; DNA: TGTGCCAGCAGTTCGAGCAGGGGTCGGGCACCCCTCCACTTT; CDR3: CASSSSRGRAPLHF
size: -; D: TRBD2; J: TRBJ2-2; V: TRBV29-1; DNA: TGCAGCGTTGGAACTAGCGGGGGCGGGGAGCTGTTTTTT; CDR3: CSVGTSGGGELFF
size: -; D: -; J: TRBJ2-7; V: TRBV6-1; DNA: TGTGCCAGCAGTGAAAGAGGCCAGGGGTCCACCTACGAGCAGTACTTC; CDR3: CASSERGQGSTYEQYF